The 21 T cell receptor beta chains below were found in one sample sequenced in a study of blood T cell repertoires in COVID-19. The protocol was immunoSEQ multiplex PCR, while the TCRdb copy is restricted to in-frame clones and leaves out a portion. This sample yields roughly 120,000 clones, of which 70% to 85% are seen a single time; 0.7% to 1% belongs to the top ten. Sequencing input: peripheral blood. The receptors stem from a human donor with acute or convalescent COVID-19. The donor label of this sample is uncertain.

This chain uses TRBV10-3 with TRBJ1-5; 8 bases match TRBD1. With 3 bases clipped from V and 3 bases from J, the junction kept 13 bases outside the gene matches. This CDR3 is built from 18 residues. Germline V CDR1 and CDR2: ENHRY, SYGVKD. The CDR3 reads CAISDPDRGLTANQPQHF. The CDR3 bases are TGTGCCATCAGTGACCCCGACAGGGGCCTAACCGCCAATCAGCCCCAGCATTTT.

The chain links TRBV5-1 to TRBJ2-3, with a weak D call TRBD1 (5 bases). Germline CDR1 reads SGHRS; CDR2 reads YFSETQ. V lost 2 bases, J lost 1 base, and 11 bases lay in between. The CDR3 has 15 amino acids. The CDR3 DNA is TGCGCCAGCAGCTTTGGGGCGCTCGGCACAGATACGCAGTATTTT. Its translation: CASSFGALGTDTQYF.

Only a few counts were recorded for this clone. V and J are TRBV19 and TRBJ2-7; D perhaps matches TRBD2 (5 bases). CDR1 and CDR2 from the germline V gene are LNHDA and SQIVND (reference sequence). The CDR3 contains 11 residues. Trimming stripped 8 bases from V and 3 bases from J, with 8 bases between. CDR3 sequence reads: CASSRDYEQYF. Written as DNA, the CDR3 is TGTGCCAGTTCCCGGGACTACGAGCAGTACTTC.

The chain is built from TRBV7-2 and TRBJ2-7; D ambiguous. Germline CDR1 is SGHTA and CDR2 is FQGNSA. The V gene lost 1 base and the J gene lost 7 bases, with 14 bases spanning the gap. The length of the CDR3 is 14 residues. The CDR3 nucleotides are TGTGCCAGCAGCTTAGTCCCGGGTCTAAGGGAGCAGTACTTC. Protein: CASSLVPGLREQYF.

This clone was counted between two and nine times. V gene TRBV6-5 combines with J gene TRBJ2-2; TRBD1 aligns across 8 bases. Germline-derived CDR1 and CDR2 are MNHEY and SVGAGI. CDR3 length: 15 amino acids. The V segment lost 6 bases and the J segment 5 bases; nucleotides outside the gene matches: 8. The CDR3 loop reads CASSLTGAGTGELFF. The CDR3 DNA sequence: TGTGCCAGCAGCCTGACAGGGGCCGGGACCGGGGAGCTGTTTTTT.

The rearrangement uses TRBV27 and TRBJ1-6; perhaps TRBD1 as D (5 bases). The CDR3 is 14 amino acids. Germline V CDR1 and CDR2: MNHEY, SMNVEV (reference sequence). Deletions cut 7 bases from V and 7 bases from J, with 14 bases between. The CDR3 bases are TGTGCCAGCAATAGGTGGGGGGAGAATTCACCCCTCCACTTT. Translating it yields CASNRWGENSPLHF.

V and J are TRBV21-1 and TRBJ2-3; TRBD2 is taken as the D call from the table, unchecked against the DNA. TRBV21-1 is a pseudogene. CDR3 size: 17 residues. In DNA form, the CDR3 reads TGTGCCAGCAGCACAAAGTTGGCGGGGGTGGACACAGATACGCAGTATTTT. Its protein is CASSTKLAGVDTDTQYF.

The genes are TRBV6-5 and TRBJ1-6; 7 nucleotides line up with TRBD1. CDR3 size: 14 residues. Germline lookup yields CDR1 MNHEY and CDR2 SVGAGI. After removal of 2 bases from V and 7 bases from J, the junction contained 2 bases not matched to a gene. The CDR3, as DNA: TGTGCCAGCAGTTACGACAGGGACAATTCACCCCTCCACTTT. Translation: CASSYDRDNSPLHF.

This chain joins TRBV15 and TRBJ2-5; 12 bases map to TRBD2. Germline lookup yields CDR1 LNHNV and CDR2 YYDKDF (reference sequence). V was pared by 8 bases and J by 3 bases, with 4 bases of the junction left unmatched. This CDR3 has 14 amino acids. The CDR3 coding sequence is TGTGCCACCCGACTAGCGGGGGATAAAGAGACCCAGTACTTC. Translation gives CATRLAGDKETQYF.

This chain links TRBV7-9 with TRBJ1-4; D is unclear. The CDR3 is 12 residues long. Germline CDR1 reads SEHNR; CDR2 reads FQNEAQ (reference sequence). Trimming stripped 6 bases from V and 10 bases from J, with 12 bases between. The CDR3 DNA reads TGTGCCAGCAGTTGGGAGGTTGGAAAACTGTTTTTT. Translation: CASSWEVGKLFF.

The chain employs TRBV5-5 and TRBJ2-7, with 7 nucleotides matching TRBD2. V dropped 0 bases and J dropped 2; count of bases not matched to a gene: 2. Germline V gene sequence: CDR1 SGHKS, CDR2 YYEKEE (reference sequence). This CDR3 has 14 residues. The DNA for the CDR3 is TGTGCCAGCAGCTTGGTTGCGGGAGCCTACGAGCAGTACGTC. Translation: CASSLVAGAYEQYV.

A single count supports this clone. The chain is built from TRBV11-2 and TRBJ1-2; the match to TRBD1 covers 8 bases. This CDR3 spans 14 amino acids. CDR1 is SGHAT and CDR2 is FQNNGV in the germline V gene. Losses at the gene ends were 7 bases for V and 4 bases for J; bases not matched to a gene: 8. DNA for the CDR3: TGTGCCAGCACCTCCCCCGACAGGGGCTATGGCTACACCTTC. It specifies CASTSPDRGYGYTF.

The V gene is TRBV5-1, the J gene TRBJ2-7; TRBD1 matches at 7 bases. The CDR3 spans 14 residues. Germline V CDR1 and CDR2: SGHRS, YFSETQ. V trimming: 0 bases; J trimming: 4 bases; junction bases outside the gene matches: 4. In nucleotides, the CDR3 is TGCGCCAGCAGCTTGGCCGGGACAGCGTACGAGCAGTACTTC. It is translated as CASSLAGTAYEQYF. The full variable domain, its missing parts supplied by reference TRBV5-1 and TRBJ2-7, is KAGVTQTPRYLIKTRGQQVTLSCSPISGHRSVSWYQQTPGQGLQFLFEYFSETQRNKGNFPGRFSGRQFSNSRSEMNVSTLELGDSALYLCASSLAGTAYEQYFGPGTRLTVT.

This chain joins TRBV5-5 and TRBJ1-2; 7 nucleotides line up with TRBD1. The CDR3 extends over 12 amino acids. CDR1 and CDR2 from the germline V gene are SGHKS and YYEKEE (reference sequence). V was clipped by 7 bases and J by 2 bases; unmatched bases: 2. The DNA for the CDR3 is TGTGCCAGCGGGACAGAGAACTATGGCTACACCTTC. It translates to CASGTENYGYTF. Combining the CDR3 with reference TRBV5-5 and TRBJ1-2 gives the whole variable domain DAGVTQSPTHLIKTRGQQVTLRCSPISGHKSVSWYQQVLGQGPQFIFQYYEKEERGRGNFPDRFSARQFPNYSSELNVNALLLGDSALYLCASGTENYGYTFGSGTRLTVV.

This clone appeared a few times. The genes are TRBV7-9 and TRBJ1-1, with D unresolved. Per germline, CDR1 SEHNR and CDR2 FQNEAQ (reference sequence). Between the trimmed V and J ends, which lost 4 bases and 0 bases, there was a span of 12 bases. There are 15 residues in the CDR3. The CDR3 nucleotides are TGTGCCAGCAGCTCCGGGTCGGTGGTGAACACTGAAGCTTTCTTT. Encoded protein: CASSSGSVVNTEAFF. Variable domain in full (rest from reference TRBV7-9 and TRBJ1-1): DTGVSQNPRHKITKRGQNVTFRCDPISEHNRLYWYRQTLGQGPEFLTYFQNEAQLEKSRLLSDRFSAERPKGSFSTLEIQRTEQGDSAMYLCASSSGSVVNTEAFFGQGTRLTVV.

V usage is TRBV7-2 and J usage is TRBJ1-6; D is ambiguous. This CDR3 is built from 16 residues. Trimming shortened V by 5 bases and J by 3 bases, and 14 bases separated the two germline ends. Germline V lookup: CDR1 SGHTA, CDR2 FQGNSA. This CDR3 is CASSRAGGFYNSPLHF. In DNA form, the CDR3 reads TGTGCCAGCAGCCGGGCCGGAGGTTTCTATAATTCACCCCTCCACTTT.

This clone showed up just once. The CDR3 is CASSKDPTTGAQIADTQYF. CDR3 bases: TGTGCCAGCAGCAAAGACCCTACTACTGGGGCGCAAATAGCAGATACGCAGTATTTT. The rearrangement links TRBV21-1 to TRBJ2-3; TRBD1 reflects the table's D call only, with no check against the DNA. TRBV21-1 is given as a pseudogene. The CDR3 is made up of 19 amino acids.

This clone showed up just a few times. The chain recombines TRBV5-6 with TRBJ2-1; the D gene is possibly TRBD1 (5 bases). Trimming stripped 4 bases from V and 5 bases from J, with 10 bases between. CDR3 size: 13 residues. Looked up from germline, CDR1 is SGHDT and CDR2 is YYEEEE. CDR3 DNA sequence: TGTGCCAGCAGCGTGGACAACGACAATGAGCAGTTCTTC. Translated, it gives CASSVDNDNEQFF.

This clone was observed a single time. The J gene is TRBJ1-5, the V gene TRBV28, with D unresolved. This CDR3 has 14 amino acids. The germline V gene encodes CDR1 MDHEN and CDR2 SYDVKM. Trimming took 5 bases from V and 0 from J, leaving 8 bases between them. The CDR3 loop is CASSRLYSNQPQHF. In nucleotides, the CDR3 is TGTGCCAGCAGTAGACTTTATAGCAATCAGCCCCAGCATTTT. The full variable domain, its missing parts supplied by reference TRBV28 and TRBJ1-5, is DVKVTQSSRYLVKRTGEKVFLECVQDMDHENMFWYRQDPGLGLRLIYFSYDVKMKEKGDIPEGYSVSREKKERFSLILESASTNQTSMYLCASSRLYSNQPQHFGDGTRLSIL.

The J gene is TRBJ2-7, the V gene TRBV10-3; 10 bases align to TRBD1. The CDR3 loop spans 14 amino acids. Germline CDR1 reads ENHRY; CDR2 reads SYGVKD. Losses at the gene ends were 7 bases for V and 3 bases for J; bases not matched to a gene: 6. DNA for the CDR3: TGTGCCATCATGGGGACAGGGGAGGGCTACGAGCAGTACTTC. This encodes CAIMGTGEGYEQYF.

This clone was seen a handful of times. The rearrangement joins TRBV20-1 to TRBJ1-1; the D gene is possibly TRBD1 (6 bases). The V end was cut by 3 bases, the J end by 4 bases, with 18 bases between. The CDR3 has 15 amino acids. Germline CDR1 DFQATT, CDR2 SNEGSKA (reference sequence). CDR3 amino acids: CSASTLQGEGTEAFF. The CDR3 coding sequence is TGCAGTGCTAGTACTTTACAGGGAGAGGGCACTGAAGCTTTCTTT.